Listed below are T cell receptor beta chains from one sample, sequenced in a study of cytomegalovirus exposure and HLA in healthy donors. The table came from immunoSEQ multiplex PCR; TCRdb's copy has only in-frame clones and leaves some out. Among 87,000 or so clones, 75% to 85% were seen once, and the ten largest hold around 5.3%. The sequencing sample was made of PBMCs. The receptor set was obtained from a woman aged 40 to 50 in good health and CMV-seronegative. CDR3s include the opening cysteine and the closing phenylalanine or tryptophan. A D gene is named only where the DNA matches it firmly. Some rows have no size entry. The others give once, few or many, or a class for an expanded clone.

v_gene	d_gene	len	j_gene	abundance	CDR3nt	CDR3aa
TRBV5-1	NA	14	TRBJ2-5	NA	TGCGCCAGCAGCTTGGCCGCGGGCGCGGAGACCCAGTACTTC	CASSLAAGAETQYF
TRBV27	TRBD2	15	TRBJ2-5	NA	TGTGCCAGCACTAGCGCGGGGGGGACCCAAGAGACCCAGTACTTC	CASTSAGGTQETQYF
TRBV5-4	NA	15	TRBJ1-3	NA	TGTGCCAGCGGGACTCCCGGGGCTCCTGGAAACACCATATATTTT	CASGTPGAPGNTIYF
TRBV4-1	TRBD1	15	TRBJ2-7	once	TGCGCCAGCAGCCAAGTGGGACAGGGGGCCGACCAGCAGTACTTC	CASSQVGQGADQQYF
TRBV7-2	TRBD1	14	TRBJ1-6	NA	TGTGCCAGCAGCCCCGGGACAGGGGGATCACCCCTCCACTTT	CASSPGTGGSPLHF
TRBV4-1	TRBD1	16	TRBJ1-3	NA	TGCGCCAGCAGACCAGGACAGGGGGCAACTGGAAACACCATATATTTT	CASRPGQGATGNTIYF
TRBV6-1	NA	16	TRBJ2-7	NA	TGTGCCAGCAGTGAAGCTTGGCTAGCGAGGACCTACGAGCAGTACTTC	CASSEAWLARTYEQYF
TRBV6-5	TRBD1	15	TRBJ1-2	few	TGTGCCAGCAGTCCACGGGACAGACTCTTTCGGGGCTACACCTTC	CASSPRDRLFRGYTF
TRBV6-1	NA	11	TRBJ1-2	NA	TGTGCCAGCAGTGAGCGGGTTGGCTACACCTTC	CASSERVGYTF
TRBV19	TRBD1	17	TRBJ2-1	NA	TGTGCCAGTAGTCCAGACAGGGCTGTTGCGTCCTACAATGAGCAGTTCTTC	CASSPDRAVASYNEQFF
TRBV19	TRBD1	14	TRBJ2-4	NA	TGTGCCAGTCTCCGACAGGGCCTAAAAAACATTCAGTACTTC	CASLRQGLKNIQYF
TRBV9	TRBD1	15	TRBJ2-3	NA	TGTGCCAGCAGCCGAGGACAGGGTGGGACAGATACGCAGTATTTT	CASSRGQGGTDTQYF
TRBV5-4	TRBD1	14	TRBJ2-3	NA	TGTGCCAGCAGCTCCGGGGACAGGGGGGATACGCAGTATTTT	CASSSGDRGDTQYF
TRBV19	NA	14	TRBJ2-3	NA	TGTGCCACCCGTCAATCTCAGGGTACGGTTACGCAGTATTTT	CATRQSQGTVTQYF
TRBV2	NA	11	TRBJ2-3	NA	TGTGCCAGCAGTGCCGACAGATCCAGAAATTTT	CASSADRSRNF